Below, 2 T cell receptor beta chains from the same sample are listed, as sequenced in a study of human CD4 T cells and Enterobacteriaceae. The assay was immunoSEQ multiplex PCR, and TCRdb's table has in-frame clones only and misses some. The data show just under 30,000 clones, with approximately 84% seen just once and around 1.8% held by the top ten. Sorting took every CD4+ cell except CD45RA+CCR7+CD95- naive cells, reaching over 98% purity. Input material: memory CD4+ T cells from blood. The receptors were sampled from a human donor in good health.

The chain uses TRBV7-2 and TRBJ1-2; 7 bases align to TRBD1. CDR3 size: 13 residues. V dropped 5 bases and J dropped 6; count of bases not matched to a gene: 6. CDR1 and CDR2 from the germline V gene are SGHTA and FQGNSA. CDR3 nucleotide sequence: TGTGCCAGCAGCCTAAGACAGGGTGATGGCTACACCTTC. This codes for CASSLRQGDGYTF.

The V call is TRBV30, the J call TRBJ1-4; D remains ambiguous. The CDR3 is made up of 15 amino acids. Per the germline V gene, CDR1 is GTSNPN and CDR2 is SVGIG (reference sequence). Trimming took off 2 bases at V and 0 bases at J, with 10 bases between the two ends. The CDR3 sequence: CAWSHPGATNEKLFF. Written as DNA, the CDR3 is TGTGCCTGGAGTCATCCAGGTGCAACTAATGAAAAACTGTTTTTT.